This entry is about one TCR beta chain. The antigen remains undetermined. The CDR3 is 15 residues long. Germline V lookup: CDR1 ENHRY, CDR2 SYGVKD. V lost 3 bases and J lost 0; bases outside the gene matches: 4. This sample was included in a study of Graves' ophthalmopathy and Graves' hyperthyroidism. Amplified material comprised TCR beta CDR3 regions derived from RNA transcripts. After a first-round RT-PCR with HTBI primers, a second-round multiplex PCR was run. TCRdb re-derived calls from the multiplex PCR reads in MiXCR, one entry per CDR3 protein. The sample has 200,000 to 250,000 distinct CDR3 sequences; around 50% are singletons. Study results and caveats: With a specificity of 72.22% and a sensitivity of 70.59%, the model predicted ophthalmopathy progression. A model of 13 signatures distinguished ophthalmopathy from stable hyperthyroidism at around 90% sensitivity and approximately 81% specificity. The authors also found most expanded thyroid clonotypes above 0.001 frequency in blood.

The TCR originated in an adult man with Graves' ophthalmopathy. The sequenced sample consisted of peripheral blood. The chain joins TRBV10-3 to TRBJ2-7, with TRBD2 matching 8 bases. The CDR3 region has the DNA TGTGCCATCAGTGATCTAGCGGGTTTCTCCTACGAGCAGTACTTC. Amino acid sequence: CAISDLAGFSYEQYF.